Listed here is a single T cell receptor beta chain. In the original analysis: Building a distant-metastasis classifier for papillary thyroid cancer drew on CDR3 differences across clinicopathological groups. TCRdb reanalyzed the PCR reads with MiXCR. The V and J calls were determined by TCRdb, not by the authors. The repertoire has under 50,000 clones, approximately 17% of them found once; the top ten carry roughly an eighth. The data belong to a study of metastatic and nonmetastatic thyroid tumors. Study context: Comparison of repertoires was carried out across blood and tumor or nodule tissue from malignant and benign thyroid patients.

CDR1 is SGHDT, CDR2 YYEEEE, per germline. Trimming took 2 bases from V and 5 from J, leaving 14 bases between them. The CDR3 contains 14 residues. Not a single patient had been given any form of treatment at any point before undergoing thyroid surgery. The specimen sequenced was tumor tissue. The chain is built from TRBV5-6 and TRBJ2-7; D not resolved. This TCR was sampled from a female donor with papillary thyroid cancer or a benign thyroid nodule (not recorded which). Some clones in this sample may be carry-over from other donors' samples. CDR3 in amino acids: CASSFGTMSHEQYF. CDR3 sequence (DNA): TGTGCCAGCAGCTTCGGAACTATGAGCCACGAGCAGTACTTC.